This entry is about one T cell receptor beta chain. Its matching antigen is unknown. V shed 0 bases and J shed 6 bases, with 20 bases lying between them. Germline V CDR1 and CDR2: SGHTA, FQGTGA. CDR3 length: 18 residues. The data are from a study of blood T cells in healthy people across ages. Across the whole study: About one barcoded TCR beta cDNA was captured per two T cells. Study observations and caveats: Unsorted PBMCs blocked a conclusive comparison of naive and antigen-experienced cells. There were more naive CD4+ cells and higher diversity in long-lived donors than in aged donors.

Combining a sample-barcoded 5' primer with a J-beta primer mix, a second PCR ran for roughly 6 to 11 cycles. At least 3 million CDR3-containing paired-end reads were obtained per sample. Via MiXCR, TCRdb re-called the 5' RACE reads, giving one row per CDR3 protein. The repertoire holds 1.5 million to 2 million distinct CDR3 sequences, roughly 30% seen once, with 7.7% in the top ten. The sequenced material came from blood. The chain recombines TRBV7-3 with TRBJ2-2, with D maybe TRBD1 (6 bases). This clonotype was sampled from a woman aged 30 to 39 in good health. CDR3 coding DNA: TGTGCCAGCAGCTTAACGTTTGACACTACAGGGAAGGCCGGGGAGCTGTTTTTT. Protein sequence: CASSLTFDTTGKAGELFF. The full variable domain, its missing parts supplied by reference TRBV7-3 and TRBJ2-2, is GAGVSQTPSNKVTEKGKYVELRCDPISGHTALYWYRQSLGQGPEFLIYFQGTGAADDSGLPNDRFFAVRPEGSVSTLKIQRTERGDSAVYLCASSLTFDTTGKAGELFFGEGSRLTVL.